This TCR beta chain is from a study of tissue T cells after allogeneic stem cell transplantation. Study results and limitations: Only a limited share of tissue TCRs appeared in blood or spleen. Shared clones across patients were few; motif clustering revealed tissue-specific shared signatures.

Time point denoted: mouse harvest day 14 after allogeneic transplant. Tail vein injection delivered 10^7 T-cell-depleted bone marrow cells and 10^6 splenic CD5+ T cells. Mice had MHC-mismatched B6 into BALB/c GVHD, sampled day 7 or 14. TCRbeta CDR3 was sequenced at survey depth with template counts. Measured with immunoSEQ multiplex PCR; TCRdb has only the in-frame clones, and not every one. The table records around 390 clones, 45% to 50% of them present only once. With respect to this clone: Antigen unknown. Gene names refer to mouse genes.

This sequence was found in a female BALB/c mouse given C57BL/6 T cells with graft-versus-host disease after an allogeneic hematopoietic cell transplant. Sequencing input: blood.

Partial CDR3 DNA: TGTGCCAGCAGCTTAGACTGGGGGGGCGCAGAAACGCTGTAT. Its translation is CASSLDWGGAETLY. The whole CDR3 sequence reads CASSLDWGGAETLYF. This chain uses TRBV3 with TRBJ2-3; 11 nucleotides align to TRBD2. The read is 1 residue too short to cover the CDR3 end, so that end is filled in from the germline J gene. Trimming at V came to 1 base and at J to 3 bases, leaving 0 bases not matched to a gene. The CDR3 consists of 15 residues. The germline V gene encodes CDR1 SNHLY and CDR2 FYNGKV (reference sequence).